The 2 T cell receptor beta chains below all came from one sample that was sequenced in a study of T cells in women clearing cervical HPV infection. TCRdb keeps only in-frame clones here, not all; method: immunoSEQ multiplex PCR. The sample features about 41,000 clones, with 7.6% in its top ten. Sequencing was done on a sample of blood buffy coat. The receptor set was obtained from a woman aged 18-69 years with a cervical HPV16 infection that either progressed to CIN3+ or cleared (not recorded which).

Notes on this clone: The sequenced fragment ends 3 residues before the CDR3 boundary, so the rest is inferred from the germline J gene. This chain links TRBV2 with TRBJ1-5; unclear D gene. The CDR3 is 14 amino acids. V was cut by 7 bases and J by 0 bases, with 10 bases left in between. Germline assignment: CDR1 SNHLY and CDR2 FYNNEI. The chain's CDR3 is CASKGSYSNQPQHF. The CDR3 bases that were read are TGTGCCAGCAAGGGCTCCTATAGCAATCAGCCC.

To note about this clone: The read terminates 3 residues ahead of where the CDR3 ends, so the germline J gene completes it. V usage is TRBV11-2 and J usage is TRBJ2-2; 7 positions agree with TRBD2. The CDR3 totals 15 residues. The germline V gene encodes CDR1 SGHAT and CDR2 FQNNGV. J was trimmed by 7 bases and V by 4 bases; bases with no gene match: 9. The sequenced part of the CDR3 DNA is TGTGCCAGCAGCTCCTGGACTAGTCCCTACGGGGAG. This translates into CASSSWTSPYGE. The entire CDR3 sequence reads CASSSWTSPYGELFF.